This T cell receptor beta chain was identified in a study of T cells in Graves' hyperthyroidism and ophthalmopathy. RNA transcripts gave rise to amplified TCR beta CDR3 regions. First-round RT-PCR of the TCR CDR3 relied on the HTBI primer set. TCRdb ran MiXCR on the multiplex PCR reads and lists one entry per CDR3 protein. The profile shows fewer than 450,000 distinct CDR3 sequences, roughly 15% of them singletons. Clinical symptoms, serum thyroxine and TRAb, thyroid ultrasound and orbital computed tomography together formed the diagnostic basis. From approximately 9.3 ml of fresh peripheral blood, PBMCs were isolated. V dropped 0 bases and J dropped 8 bases, with 12 bases sitting between them. Germline V gene sequence: CDR1 SGDLS, CDR2 YYNGEE. The length of the CDR3 is 14 residues.

The rearrangement uses TRBV9 and TRBJ2-1; D might be TRBD1 (6 bases). Sequenced material: blood. The sequence was collected from a woman aged 60-75 years with Graves' ophthalmopathy. CDR3 protein: CASSVGGPRDEQFF. Written as DNA, the CDR3 is TGTGCCAGCAGCGTAGGGGGGCCTCGTGATGAGCAGTTCTTC.